This T cell receptor (beta chain) appears in the sequencing data of a study of a mutant IDH1 vaccine in newly diagnosed glioma. Trimming cost V 6 bases and J 4 bases, with 12 bases left between them. Germline V gene data show CDR1 as WSHSY and CDR2 as SAAADI. The CDR3 runs 13 residues. General study points: Of all patients, approximately 93% showed vaccine-induced immune responses.

Time point denoted: baseline, week 1 (first vaccination visit). Treatment of the sample: pre-vaccination baseline after standard-of-care therapy. Donors had new WHO grade 3 or 4 IDH1-mutant, ATRX-lost astrocytomas. Only a few counts were recorded for this clone. Its antigen is as yet unknown. The assay was immunoSEQ multiplex PCR, and TCRdb's table has in-frame clones only and misses some. The sample records roughly 35,000 clones, approximately 86% being singletons. The TCR comes from a woman in her 40s with glioma. Material: PBMCs, obtained from a glioma patient treated with radiotherapy, temozolomide or both. V and J are TRBV10-2 and TRBJ1-1; TRBD1 is a possible D gene (5 bases). In DNA, the CDR3 is TGCGCCAGCAGGGCAGGGTATCTCACTGAAGCTTTCTTT. Translating it yields CASRAGYLTEAFF.